Below, 7 T cell receptor beta chains from the same sample are listed, as sequenced in a study of T cell responses to AZD1222 COVID-19 vaccine. Assay used: immunoSEQ multiplex PCR; TCRdb lists only in-frame clones, some missing. The sample carries around 130,000 clones, 70% to 90% recorded once. The sequenced sample was peripheral blood, obtained on day 0 of AZD1222 vaccination. These TCRs come from an adult in good health.

This chain links TRBV12-3 or TRBV12-4 with TRBJ2-5; D is undetermined. V shed 2 bases and J shed 3 bases, with 7 bases lying between them. The CDR3 has 13 residues. This CDR3 is CASSLFGEETQYF. The CDR3 DNA follows: TGTGCCAGCAGTTTATTTGGGGAAGAGACCCAGTACTTC.

The V gene is TRBV19, the J gene TRBJ2-7; no definite D call. Between the trimmed V and J ends, which lost 1 base and 5 bases, there was a span of 3 bases. CDR1 is LNHDA, CDR2 SQIVND, per germline (reference sequence). The CDR3 has 11 residues. This CDR3 is CASSIAHEQYF. DNA for the CDR3: TGTGCCAGTAGTATAGCACACGAGCAGTACTTC. Full variable domain (outside the CDR3, taken from reference TRBV19 and TRBJ2-7): DGGITQSPKYLFRKEGQNVTLSCEQNLNHDAMYWYRQDPGQGLRLIYYSQIVNDFQKGDIAEGYSVSREKKESFPLTVTSAQKNPTAFYLCASSIAHEQYFGPGTRLTVT.

J is TRBJ1-3 and V is TRBV13; D remains unclear. The germline V gene encodes CDR1 PRHDT and CDR2 FYEKMQ (reference sequence). V lost 11 bases to trimming and J lost 0 bases, with 14 bases between them. This CDR3 contains 14 residues. The DNA for the CDR3 is TGTGCCTCAACCACGGGAAACTCTGGAAACACCATATATTTT. This sequence encodes CASTTGNSGNTIYF.

The rearrangement joins TRBV6-5 to TRBJ2-1, with no clear D. The V end was cut by 8 bases, the J end by 3 bases, with 8 bases between. Germline V gene data show CDR1 as MNHEY and CDR2 as SVGAGI. This CDR3 has 12 amino acids. The CDR3, as DNA: TGTGCCAGCCTAGGGTACTACAATGAGCAGTTCTTC. This sequence encodes CASLGYYNEQFF.

This clone was seen once. This chain connects TRBV6-5 to TRBJ2-3, with D perhaps matching TRBD1 or TRBD2 (6 bases each). Trimming pared 6 bases from V and 2 bases from J, leaving 15 bases between. The CDR3 consists of 15 residues. The V gene's germline CDR1 is MNHEY and CDR2 SVGAGI. The CDR3 DNA reads as TGTGCCAGCAGGAGGGGGACTTTCTACACAGATACGCAGTATTTT. It yields the protein CASRRGTFYTDTQYF.

This clone is a singleton in its sample. This rearrangement joins TRBV19 to TRBJ2-7, with 9 bases fitting TRBD1. This CDR3 is built from 14 residues. V dropped 5 bases and J dropped 5; count of bases not matched to a gene: 7. The germline V gene encodes CDR1 LNHDA and CDR2 SQIVND (reference sequence). This chain's CDR3 is CASSRLDRGHEQYF. The CDR3 bases are TGTGCCAGTAGTCGATTGGACAGGGGTCACGAGCAGTACTTC.

In this sample, this clone is medium-sized. V usage is TRBV7-3 and J usage is TRBJ2-3, with D tentatively TRBD1 (6 bases). CDR1 is SGHTA and CDR2 is FQGTGA in the germline V gene. V was shortened by 5 bases and J by 0 bases, with 9 bases between the two germline ends. CDR3 length: 14 residues. In DNA form, the CDR3 reads TGTGCCAGCAGCCGGGACATTAGCACAGATACGCAGTATTTT. It is translated as CASSRDISTDTQYF.